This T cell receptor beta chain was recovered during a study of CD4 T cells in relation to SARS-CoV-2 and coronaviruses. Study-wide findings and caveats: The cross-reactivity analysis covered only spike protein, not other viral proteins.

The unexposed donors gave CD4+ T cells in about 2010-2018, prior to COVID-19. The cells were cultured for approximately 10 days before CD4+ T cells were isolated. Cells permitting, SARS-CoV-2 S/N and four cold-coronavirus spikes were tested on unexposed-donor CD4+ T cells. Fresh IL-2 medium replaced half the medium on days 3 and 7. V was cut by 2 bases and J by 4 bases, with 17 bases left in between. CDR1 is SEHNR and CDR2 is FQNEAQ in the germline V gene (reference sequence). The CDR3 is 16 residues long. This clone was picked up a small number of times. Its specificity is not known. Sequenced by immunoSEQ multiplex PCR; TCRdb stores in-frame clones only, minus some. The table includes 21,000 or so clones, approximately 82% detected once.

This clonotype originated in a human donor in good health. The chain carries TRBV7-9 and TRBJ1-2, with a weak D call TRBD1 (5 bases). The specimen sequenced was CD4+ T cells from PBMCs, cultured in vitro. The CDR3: CASSLPARAGGYGYTF. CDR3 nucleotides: TGTGCCAGCAGCTTACCGGCCAGGGCCGGGGGCTATGGCTACACCTTC.